Listed below are T cell receptor beta chains from one sample, sequenced in a study of cytotoxic CD8 clonotypes in ibrutinib-treated CLL. The protocol was immunoSEQ multiplex PCR, while the TCRdb copy is restricted to in-frame clones and leaves out a portion. The profile shows about 130,000 clones, around four fifths of them singletons. Sequences were derived from PBMCs, sampled after 24 months of ibrutinib treatment. The receptors shown here come from a human donor with chronic lymphocytic leukemia. CDR3s include the opening cysteine and the closing phenylalanine or tryptophan. A D gene is named only where the DNA matches it firmly. Clone size is stated in some rows and not others, as once, few, many or a class when expanded.

clone size	V gene	J gene	D gene	CDR3 protein	CDR3 DNA
NA	TRBV6-5	TRBJ2-7	TRBD1	CASSRQGAVYEQYF	TGTGCCAGCAGTCGACAGGGGGCTGTCTACGAGCAGTACTTC
NA	TRBV12-5	TRBJ2-3	TRBD1	CASGYGQGTDTQYF	TGTGCTAGTGGCTACGGACAGGGTACAGATACGCAGTATTTT
NA	TRBV11-2	TRBJ2-7	TRBD1	CASSFNRDSSYEQYF	TGTGCCAGCAGCTTTAACAGGGACAGCTCCTACGAGCAGTACTTC
NA	TRBV2	TRBJ2-5	NA	CASRGGETQYF	TGTGCCAGCAGGGGAGGCGAGACCCAGTACTTC
once	TRBV5-6	TRBJ1-6	TRBD1	CASSRDRNRSPLHF	TGTGCCAGCAGCCGGGACAGGAATCGGTCACCCCTCCACTTT
many	TRBV11-2	TRBJ2-7	NA	CASSPGYEQYF	TGTGCCAGCAGCCCGGGGTACGAGCAGTACTTC
NA	TRBV19	TRBJ1-6	TRBD1	CASSTTGTGSNSPLHF	TGTGCCAGTAGTACAACCGGGACAGGGTCTAATTCACCCCTCCACTTT
NA	TRBV5-4	TRBJ1-4	NA	CASSLFSGGNEKLFF	TGTGCCAGCAGCTTGTTCAGCGGGGGCAATGAAAAACTGTTTTTT
NA	TRBV6-6	TRBJ1-5	NA	CASSLEGGQPQHF	TGTGCCAGCAGTTTGGAGGGGGGTCAGCCCCAGCATTTT
NA	TRBV7-2	TRBJ1-3	TRBD1	CASSSTTGAGNTIYF	TGTGCCAGCAGCTCAACGACAGGGGCTGGAAACACCATATATTTT
few	TRBV18	TRBJ1-2	NA	CASSPADNRIGYTF	TGTGCCAGCTCACCGGCGGACAATCGAATAGGCTACACCTTC
NA	TRBV6-6	TRBJ2-3	NA	CATQLGGPGTDTQYF	TGTGCCACCCAACTGGGGGGGCCTGGCACAGATACGCAGTATTTT
NA	TRBV7-8	TRBJ2-2	NA	CASSAGQSTGELFF	TGTGCCAGCAGCGCGGGACAGAGCACCGGGGAGCTGTTTTTT
NA	TRBV30	TRBJ2-1	TRBD1	CAWSLRTGALQSEQFF	TGTGCCTGGAGTCTAAGGACAGGGGCTCTACAATCGGAGCAGTTCTTC
NA	TRBV5-1	TRBJ2-7	NA	CASSLVDRRSSYEQYF	TGCGCCAGCAGCTTGGTTGACCGAAGGAGCTCCTACGAGCAGTACTTC
few	TRBV19	TRBJ1-2	TRBD1	CASSPRTGENYGYTF	TGTGCCAGTAGTCCCCGGACAGGGGAAAACTATGGCTACACCTTC
NA	TRBV7-2	TRBJ2-2	NA	CASSFGPDTGELFF	TGTGCCAGCAGCTTTGGGCCTGACACCGGGGAGCTGTTTTTT
NA	TRBV5-1	TRBJ2-7	NA	CASSGMEGVKEQYF	TGCGCCAGCAGCGGGATGGAGGGGGTGAAGGAGCAGTACTTC
NA	TRBV27	TRBJ1-5	TRBD1	CASSPLTGVSNQPQHF	TGTGCCAGCAGTCCCCTGACAGGGGTAAGCAATCAGCCCCAGCATTTT
NA	TRBV18	TRBJ2-1	TRBD1	CASSPGTGGDNEQFF	TGTGCCAGCTCACCAGGGACAGGGGGAGACAATGAGCAGTTCTTC